The next 25 T cell receptor beta chains were all read from a single sample in a study of early T cells in non-severe SARS-CoV-2 infection. TCRdb recomputed calls from the 5' RACE reads with MiXCR, one row per CDR3 protein. The sample lists about 90,000 distinct CDR3 sequences; around 12% were seen once. The sequencing used whole blood, collected at baseline. The source is an adult who was a healthcare worker with PCR-confirmed SARS-CoV-2 infection or an uninfected control (not recorded which).

This clonotype was found a few times. CDR3 DNA sequence: TGTGCCAGCAACGGACTGGGCATGGGCACCGGGGAGCTGTTTTTT. This encodes CASNGLGMGTGELFF. The chain combines TRBV2 with TRBJ2-2; D perhaps matches TRBD2 (5 bases). The CDR3 is 15 residues long. In germline, CDR1 is SNHLY, CDR2 FYNNEI. Deletions cut 7 bases from V and 4 bases from J, with 16 bases between.

In its sample, this clonotype was seen many times. This chain joins TRBV5-1 and TRBJ1-5, with unresolved D. The germline V gene has CDR1 SGHRS and CDR2 YFSETQ. The CDR3 loop spans 13 amino acids. Trimming shortened V by 4 bases and J by 4 bases, and 9 bases separated the two germline ends. The CDR3 loop is CASSTGTNQPQHF. The CDR3, as DNA: TGCGCCAGCAGCACCGGAACAAATCAGCCCCAGCATTTT.

This clonotype was counted only a few times. The chain carries TRBV12-3 or TRBV12-4 and TRBJ2-2; perhaps TRBD1 as D (6 bases). There are 21 residues in the CDR3. Trimming stripped 6 bases from V and 3 bases from J, with 32 bases between. CDR3 bases: TGTGCCAGCAGGCAACGTCAAACAGGGCCCAGACAACGCGGCTACACCGGGGAGCTGTTTTTT. It codes for CASRQRQTGPRQRGYTGELFF.

V gene TRBV25-1 combines with J gene TRBJ1-2; D possibly corresponds to TRBD1 (5 bases). V lost 2 bases, J lost 5 bases, and 12 bases lay in between. The CDR3 runs to 14 residues. The V gene's germline CDR1 is MGHDK and CDR2 SYGVNS. CDR3 sequence: CASSEPGREYGYTF. In DNA form, the CDR3 reads TGTGCCAGCAGTGAACCGGGCAGGGAGTATGGCTACACCTTC.

This clonotype was seen a few times. V gene TRBV2 combines with J gene TRBJ1-2, with no clear D. The CDR3 is 14 amino acids. The ends were cut back, 5 bases at V and 4 bases at J, with 14 bases in the middle. In germline, CDR1 is SNHLY, CDR2 FYNNEI. In DNA, the CDR3 is TGTGCCAGCAGTAGATTTCTGGAGGGCTATGGCTACACCTTC. Protein product: CASSRFLEGYGYTF.

In this sample, this clonotype turned up a few times. The chain has TRBV5-1 and TRBJ2-1; D not resolved. V shed 4 bases and J shed 0 bases, with 14 bases lying between them. The V gene's germline CDR1 is SGHRS and CDR2 YFSETQ. The CDR3 extends over 16 amino acids. The CDR3 spells CASSLSGVPSYNEQFF. In DNA form, the CDR3 reads TGCGCCAGCAGCCTCTCTGGCGTTCCCTCCTACAATGAGCAGTTCTTC. The variable domain in full, completed from reference TRBV5-1 and TRBJ2-1, reads KAGVTQTPRYLIKTRGQQVTLSCSPISGHRSVSWYQQTPGQGLQFLFEYFSETQRNKGNFPGRFSGRQFSNSRSEMNVSTLELGDSALYLCASSLSGVPSYNEQFFGPGTRLTVL.

This clonotype was seen once. CDR3 bases: TGCAGTGCTAGAGCTCCATCAGGGGGGCACGAGCAGTACTTC. Translated: CSARAPSGGHEQYF. The V gene is TRBV20-1, the J gene TRBJ2-7, with D tentatively TRBD1 (7 bases). CDR1 and CDR2 (germline): DFQATT, SNEGSKA (reference sequence). V lost 1 base to trimming and J lost 5 bases, with 15 bases between them. The CDR3 contains 14 residues.

This clonotype occurred many times. V gene TRBV7-8 combines with J gene TRBJ1-5; 8 bases are a match to TRBD1. CDR3 length equals 13 residues. The junction had 5 bases not matched to a gene; V was cut back by 8 bases and J by 5 bases. CDR1 is SGHVS and CDR2 is FQNEAQ in the germline V gene. CDR3 sequence (DNA): TGTGCCAGCGGGTCACAGGGGGATCAGCCCCAGCATTTT. Encoded protein: CASGSQGDQPQHF.

This clonotype was picked up many times. The chain joins TRBV7-6 to TRBJ1-1; tentatively, D is TRBD1 (5 bases). Germline CDR1 SGHVS, CDR2 FNYEAQ. V gave up 5 bases and J gave up 1 base, with 20 bases separating them. The length of the CDR3 is 17 residues. The CDR3 region is CASSPSGRGRRNTEAFF. For the CDR3, the DNA is TGTGCCAGCAGCCCTTCCGGGAGGGGCAGGCGGAACACTGAAGCTTTCTTT.

The CDR3 sequence is CASSPGLAGAHEQFF. As DNA, the CDR3 is TGTGCCAGCAGTCCGGGACTAGCGGGAGCCCATGAGCAGTTCTTC. The chain is built from TRBV12-3 or TRBV12-4 and TRBJ2-1; 14 nucleotides agree with TRBD2. This CDR3 comprises 15 residues. The junction had 5 bases not matched to a gene; V was cut back by 5 bases and J by 8 bases.

This chain joins TRBV4-1 and TRBJ1-6; no clear D. The CDR3 length is 16 residues. Germline CDR1 MGHRA, CDR2 YSYEKL. Trimming pared 0 bases from V and 7 bases from J, leaving 13 bases between. The CDR3 nucleotides read TGCGCCAGCAGCCAAGATCTCACGGTCGGCAATTCACCCCTCCACTTT. It translates to CASSQDLTVGNSPLHF.

Ten or more counts support this clonotype. The chain couples TRBV7-9 to TRBJ1-1; tentative D call: TRBD1 (6 bases). Germline assignment: CDR1 SEHNR and CDR2 FQNEAQ (reference sequence). V lost 5 bases, J lost 4 bases, and 17 bases lay in between. The CDR3 has 15 amino acids. The CDR3 nucleotides are TGTGCCAGCAGCCCCCGACAGGTTCGGGGCACTGAAGCTTTCTTT. It yields the protein CASSPRQVRGTEAFF.

The sample holds many counts of this clonotype. V and J are TRBV10-1 and TRBJ1-1; tentatively, D is TRBD1 (6 bases). Germline lookup yields CDR1 WNHNN and CDR2 SYGVQD (reference sequence). V was trimmed by 9 bases and J by 3 bases, leaving 14 bases between them. The CDR3 contains 13 residues. As DNA, the CDR3 is TGCGCCAGTAGTCAGGGGTTCTACACTGAAGCTTTCTTT. It specifies CASSQGFYTEAFF.

This clonotype was recorded many times. This chain links TRBV5-1 with TRBJ2-4; D uncertain. Trimming stripped 0 bases from V and 0 bases from J, with 10 bases between. Germline assignment: CDR1 SGHRS and CDR2 YFSETQ. The CDR3 is made up of 16 amino acids. The CDR3, as DNA: TGCGCCAGCAGCTTGGACCTTCGGATAGCCAAAAACATTCAGTACTTC. Translated: CASSLDLRIAKNIQYF.

The table lists this clonotype with a few counts. The J gene is TRBJ2-7, the V gene TRBV6-6, with TRBD1 as a possible D gene (5 bases). Trimming took off 2 bases at V and 1 base at J, with 18 bases between the two ends. The CDR3 covers 17 residues. CDR1 MNHNY and CDR2 SVGAGI come from the germline V gene (reference sequence). CDR3 sequence (DNA): TGTGCCAGCAGTTACCATGCAGGGCGCCTCTCATCCTACGAGCAGTACTTC. Its protein is CASSYHAGRLSSYEQYF.

V is TRBV27 and J is TRBJ2-3; D gene unclear. Germline CDR1 and CDR2: MNHEY and SMNVEV (reference sequence). This CDR3 is 13 amino acids long. V was pared by 7 bases and J by 4 bases, with 12 bases between. The CDR3 DNA is TGTGCCAGCACTCCCCTAAGGGCAGATACGCAGTATTTT. Residues: CASTPLRADTQYF.

In this sample, this clonotype turned up many times. This chain connects TRBV20-1 to TRBJ2-1; 8 nucleotides line up with TRBD1. This CDR3 region has 14 residues. The germline CDR1 and CDR2 sequences are DFQATT and SNEGSKA (reference sequence). Losses at the gene ends were 3 bases for V and 5 bases for J; bases not matched to a gene: 6. The CDR3 DNA follows: TGCAGTGCTAGGAGGACAGGGATAGACAATGAGCAGTTCTTC. This encodes CSARRTGIDNEQFF.

This clonotype was seen a handful of times. The gene calls are TRBV20-1 and TRBJ2-3; 7 bases are a match to TRBD1. J gave up 3 bases and V 6 bases, and 12 bases lay outside the gene matches. There are 15 residues in the CDR3. Germline V gives CDR1 DFQATT, CDR2 SNEGSKA (reference sequence). The CDR3 protein is CSAGQAATKTDTQYF. The CDR3 DNA follows: TGCAGTGCCGGACAGGCAGCGACAAAGACAGATACGCAGTATTTT.

CDR3 in amino acids: CASSAQGRGTEAFF. The DNA for the CDR3 is TGTGCCAGCAGTGCTCAGGGGAGGGGCACTGAAGCTTTCTTT. This sequence joins TRBV13 and TRBJ1-1, with a weak D call TRBD1 (6 bases). Germline values: CDR1 PRHDT, CDR2 FYEKMQ (reference sequence). This CDR3 is built from 14 residues. V was pared by 6 bases and J by 4 bases, with 15 bases between.

This chain connects TRBV9 to TRBJ1-6, with 9 bases matching TRBD1. This CDR3 comprises 15 residues. Germline V gene sequence: CDR1 SGDLS, CDR2 YYNGEE. The J segment lost 5 bases and the V segment lost 3 bases, leaving 3 bases of the junction unmatched. CDR3 in amino acids: CASSAGTGHNSPLHF. The CDR3, as DNA: TGTGCCAGCAGCGCCGGGACAGGGCATAATTCACCCCTCCACTTT.

Ten or more counts support this clonotype. The chain is built from TRBV5-1 and TRBJ2-1, with TRBD2 matching over 10 bases. CDR1 is SGHRS and CDR2 is YFSETQ in the germline V gene. The length of the CDR3 is 15 residues. After removal of 7 bases from V and 8 bases from J, the junction contained 12 bases not matched to a gene. CDR3 DNA: TGCGCCAGCTCCCGGACTCTAGCGGGAGTCGATGAGCAGTTCTTC. Translated: CASSRTLAGVDEQFF. The variable domain in full, completed from reference TRBV5-1 and TRBJ2-1, reads KAGVTQTPRYLIKTRGQQVTLSCSPISGHRSVSWYQQTPGQGLQFLFEYFSETQRNKGNFPGRFSGRQFSNSRSEMNVSTLELGDSALYLCASSRTLAGVDEQFFGPGTRLTVL.

This clonotype was seen more than once but under ten times. This rearrangement joins TRBV10-3 to TRBJ2-2; D uncertain. The CDR3 spans 17 residues. CDR1 ENHRY and CDR2 SYGVKD come from the germline V gene. Trimming pared 1 base from V and 5 bases from J, leaving 17 bases between. CDR3 coding DNA: TGTGCCATCAGTGAGTTGCCTTTGGATAGTCGAACCGGGGAGCTGTTTTTT. This gives the protein CAISELPLDSRTGELFF.

In its sample, this clonotype was seen many times. This chain joins TRBV30 and TRBJ2-3, with 10 bases aligning to TRBD2. The CDR3 length is 16 residues. Germline V gene sequence: CDR1 GTSNPN, CDR2 SVGIG (reference sequence). V was clipped by 0 bases and J by 3 bases; unmatched bases: 6. The DNA for the CDR3 is TGTGCCTGGAGTGTCCCTAGCGGGGGTGGTACAGATACGCAGTATTTT. It specifies CAWSVPSGGGTDTQYF. The full variable domain, with the rest looked up from reference TRBV30 and TRBJ2-3, is SQTIHQWPATLVQPVGSPLSLECTVEGTSNPNLYWYRQAAGRGLQLLFYSVGIGQISSEVPQNLSASRPQDRQFILSSKKLLLSDSGFYLCAWSVPSGGGTDTQYFGPGTRLTVL.

The table lists this clonotype with many counts. The gene calls are TRBV10-3 and TRBJ2-7; 8 positions match TRBD1. V was clipped by 3 bases and J by 6 bases; unmatched bases: 4. Germline loops: CDR1 ENHRY, CDR2 SYGVKD. The CDR3 runs to 13 residues. The CDR3 DNA is TGTGCCATCAGTGACCCGACAGGGGTCGAGCAGTACTTC. Encoded protein: CAISDPTGVEQYF.

The V call is TRBV7-9, the J call TRBJ1-4, with unresolved D. CDR1 is SEHNR and CDR2 is FQNEAQ in the germline V gene (reference sequence). The CDR3 is made up of 16 amino acids. Trimming cost V 4 bases and J 0 bases, with 12 bases left between them. The CDR3 DNA reads TGTGCCAGCAGCTCATCTACACCTGCAACTAATGAAAAACTGTTTTTT. Its protein is CASSSSTPATNEKLFF.